This record looks at one TCR beta chain sequence and its context. Its antigen is still unknown. This specimen comes from a study of T cell responses to AZD1222 COVID-19 vaccine. Study-wide context: Second doses that came at about 4 or about 12 weeks were put together. Whole-study findings and limits: Spike-specific TCRs gained breadth and depth after people received two AZD1222 doses.

V was clipped by 1 base and J by 7 bases, with 14 bases between them. The CDR3 is 14 residues long. The germline CDR1 and CDR2 sequences are LGHDT and YNNKEL (reference sequence). Method: immunoSEQ multiplex PCR; TCRdb's copy keeps in-frame clones and lacks some. The table shows roughly 95,000 clones, with around 87% occurring only once. This receptor was taken from an adult in good health. This rearrangement joins TRBV3-1 (or the pseudogene TRBV3-2) to TRBJ2-7; TRBD2 might be the D (5 bases). The source material was peripheral blood, sampled on day 0 of AZD1222 vaccination. Here the CDR3 DNA reads TGTGCCAGCAGCCAAGTGGGGAGTACGGGGGAGCAGTACTTC. As protein: CASSQVGSTGEQYF.